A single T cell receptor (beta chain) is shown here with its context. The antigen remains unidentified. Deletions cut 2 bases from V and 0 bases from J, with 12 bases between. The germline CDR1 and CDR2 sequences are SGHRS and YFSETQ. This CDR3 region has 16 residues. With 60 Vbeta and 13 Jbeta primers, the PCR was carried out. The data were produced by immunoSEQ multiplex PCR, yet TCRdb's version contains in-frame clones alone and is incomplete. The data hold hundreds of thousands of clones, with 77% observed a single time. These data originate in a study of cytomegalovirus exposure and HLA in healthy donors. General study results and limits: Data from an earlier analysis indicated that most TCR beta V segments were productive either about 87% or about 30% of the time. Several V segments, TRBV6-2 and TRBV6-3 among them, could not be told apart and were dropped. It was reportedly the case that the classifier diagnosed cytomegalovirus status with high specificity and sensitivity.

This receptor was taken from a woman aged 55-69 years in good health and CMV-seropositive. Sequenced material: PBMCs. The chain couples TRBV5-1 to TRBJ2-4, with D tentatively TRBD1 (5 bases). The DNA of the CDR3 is TGCGCCAGCAGCTTCCAGGGATTATTAGCCAAAAACATTCAGTACTTC. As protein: CASSFQGLLAKNIQYF.